This is a list of T cell receptor beta chains from one sample in a study of beta chain features in type 1 diabetes. The assay was immunoSEQ multiplex PCR, and TCRdb's table has in-frame clones only and misses some. The table records 300,000 to 450,000 clones, roughly 12% of them present only once. Sequences were obtained from naive CD4+ T cells from blood. The receptors derive from a man aged 18-30 years in good health. The CDR3 runs from the conserved cysteine through the conserved F or W. The D gene is left open where the match is weak. Clone size appears in some rows only: once, few, many, or a class for an expanded clone.

D gene	J gene	clone size	V gene	CDR3 DNA	CDR3 protein
-	TRBJ2-5	-	TRBV11-1	TGTGCCAGCAGCTTAGTCCGGGAAGAAGAGACCCAGTACTTC	CASSLVREEETQYF
-	TRBJ2-2	-	TRBV27	TGTGCCAGCGACGACAGTGCGGACGGGGAGCTGTTTTTT	CASDDSADGELFF
TRBD1	TRBJ2-5	few	TRBV28	TGTGCCAGCAGTTTCACGACAGGGGTCGAGACCCAGTACTTC	CASSFTTGVETQYF
-	TRBJ1-2	-	TRBV7-2	TGTGCCAGCAGCTTTGGGGGGGTGAACTATGGCTACACCTTC	CASSFGGVNYGYTF
-	TRBJ1-2	-	TRBV7-2	TGTGCCAGCAGCTTAGTTTCTGGGGGCGGCTATGGCTACACCTTC	CASSLVSGGGYGYTF
-	TRBJ1-5	few	TRBV28	TGTGCCAGCAGCGGCAGGGTTGATCAGCCCCAGCATTTT	CASSGRVDQPQHF
TRBD1	TRBJ1-5	-	TRBV7-9	TGTGCCAGCAGCTTTCATATGGGACAGGGTGACGGGAGCAATCAGCCCCAGCATTTT	CASSFHMGQGDGSNQPQHF
-	TRBJ1-5	few	TRBV15	TGTGCCACCAGCAGAGATTTCGGAGAACGGGGTCAGCCCCAGCATTTT	CATSRDFGERGQPQHF
-	TRBJ1-2	-	TRBV7-9	TGTGCCAGCAGCACAGGCAGATACCCCAACTATGGCTACACCTTC	CASSTGRYPNYGYTF
TRBD2	TRBJ2-7	-	TRBV7-2	TGTGCCAGCAGCTCCCGGGGGACTAGCGGGAGCATGGACGAGCAGTACTTC	CASSSRGTSGSMDEQYF
-	TRBJ2-7	few	TRBV7-6	TGTGCCAGCAGCTTAGCTCAGGGACTTCTGGCTAGCGAGCAGTACTTC	CASSLAQGLLASEQYF
TRBD1	TRBJ1-2	-	TRBV9	TGTGCCAGCTCCCCAGGACAGGGACCCTATGGCTACACCTTC	CASSPGQGPYGYTF
TRBD1	TRBJ1-2	-	TRBV9	TGTGCCAGCAGCGCACAGGGGTCTGGCTACACCTTC	CASSAQGSGYTF
-	TRBJ2-1	-	TRBV7-2	TGTGCCAGCAGCTTACTTCCCCTAGGTGAGCAGTTCTTC	CASSLLPLGEQFF
TRBD2	TRBJ2-3	-	TRBV11-2	TGTGCCAGCAGGCAACGCCGCAGAACTAGCGGGGATAGCACAGATACGCAGTATTTT	CASRQRRRTSGDSTDTQYF
-	TRBJ2-5	few	TRBV5-1	TGCGCCAGCAGTAACCAGGGGGGCCTGTACCAAGAGACCCAGTACTTC	CASSNQGGLYQETQYF
-	TRBJ1-1	few	TRBV6-5	TGTGCCAGCAGGCGGGGGGCAAGGAACACTGAAGCTTTCTTT	CASRRGARNTEAFF
TRBD2	TRBJ2-1	-	TRBV11-3	TGTGCCAGCAGCTTTAGCGGGGGGGCACATGAGCAGTTCTTC	CASSFSGGAHEQFF
-	TRBJ1-5	few	TRBV4-2	TGTGCCAGCAGCCAAGAACGGGGGGGCAGCAAAAATCAGCCCCAGCATTTT	CASSQERGGSKNQPQHF
TRBD2	TRBJ2-2	few	TRBV28	TGTGCCAGCAGTTTGGTAGCGGGGGTGAACACCGGGGAGCTGTTTTTT	CASSLVAGVNTGELFF
-	TRBJ2-1	-	TRBV9	TGTGCCAGCAGCCTAAGTTCCGGGAACTACAATGAGCAGTTCTTC	CASSLSSGNYNEQFF
TRBD1	TRBJ2-3	-	TRBV7-3	TGTGCCAGCAGCCTCAGGGGACAGGGTACAGATACGCAGTATTTT	CASSLRGQGTDTQYF
TRBD1	TRBJ1-1	-	TRBV7-9	TGTGCCAGCAGCACCGACAGGGTGAACACTGAAGCTTTCTTT	CASSTDRVNTEAFF
TRBD2	TRBJ2-3	-	TRBV7-3	TGTGCCAGCAGCCTCGGGACTAGCGGCACAGATACGCAGTATTTT	CASSLGTSGTDTQYF
TRBD2	TRBJ2-4	many	TRBV4-3	TGCGCCAGCAGCCAGGCTAGCGGGGGGGAGAACATTCAGTACTTC	CASSQASGGENIQYF
TRBD1	TRBJ1-1	-	TRBV5-1	TGCGCCAGCAGGACAGGGGGCCGGACTGAAGCTTTCTTT	CASRTGGRTEAFF
-	TRBJ2-1	few	TRBV7-9	TGTGCCAGCAGCCTCGGGACTTACAATGAGCAGTTCTTC	CASSLGTYNEQFF
-	TRBJ1-5	few	TRBV13	TGTGCCAGCGGCCAGGGGCCCCAGCATTTT	CASGQGPQHF
TRBD1	TRBJ1-4	-	TRBV6-6	TGTGCCAGCAGTTCACCGGGACAGGGAGACGAAAAACTGTTTTTT	CASSSPGQGDEKLFF
-	TRBJ1-3	few	TRBV30	TGTGCCTGGAGTCCGTTGTTAGCAGGAAACACCATATATTTT	CAWSPLLAGNTIYF
TRBD1	TRBJ1-2	-	TRBV4-2	TGTGCCAGCAGCCAAGAGTGGAACCGGGACAGGGGTCTTTTGGGGTATGGCTACACCTTC	CASSQEWNRDRGLLGYGYTF
-	TRBJ2-6	few	TRBV27	TGTGCCAGCAGCAGGGAGGGGGCTGGGGCCAACGTCCTGACTTTC	CASSREGAGANVLTF
-	TRBJ2-5	-	TRBV5-4	TGTGCCAGCAGCTTGGGGGGCAACCAAGAGACCCAGTACTTC	CASSLGGNQETQYF
TRBD2	TRBJ2-1	-	TRBV27	TGTGCCAGCAGTTTCGATGGACTAGCGGGAGGCCCGAGCTCCTACAATGAGCAGTTCTTC	CASSFDGLAGGPSSYNEQFF
-	TRBJ2-7	few	TRBV2	TGTGCCAGCAGTCCTACACCGGAGAAAGCCTACGAGCAGTACTTC	CASSPTPEKAYEQYF
-	TRBJ2-5	few	TRBV7-9	TGTGCCAGCAGCCGCAGGGGATCAGAGACCCAGTACTTC	CASSRRGSETQYF
-	TRBJ2-7	-	TRBV5-4	TGTGCCAGCAGCCCGCCGAGCTCCTACGAGCAGTACTTC	CASSPPSSYEQYF
-	TRBJ2-7	few	TRBV21-1	TGTGCCAGCAGCAAAGTGCCAGGTTCTCTACAGGAGCAGTACTTC	CASSKVPGSLQEQYF
TRBD1	TRBJ1-2	-	TRBV30	TGTGCCTGGAATTCCCAGGACAGGGTGCCCTATGGCTACACCTTC	CAWNSQDRVPYGYTF
TRBD1	TRBJ2-7	-	TRBV7-9	TGTGCCAGCAGCAAGGACAGGGCCGACTACGAGCAGTACTTC	CASSKDRADYEQYF
-	TRBJ1-4	few	TRBV6-1	TGTGCCAGCAGTCGAGACAGGCTTAATGAAAAACTGTTTTTT	CASSRDRLNEKLFF
-	TRBJ2-3	-	TRBV4-3	TGCGCCAGCAGCCAAGTTGTAGAAACAGATACGCAGTATTTT	CASSQVVETDTQYF
-	TRBJ2-5	-	TRBV19	TGTGCCAGTAGTATTTCCCCATCGGTGGCCCAGTACTTC	CASSISPSVAQYF
-	TRBJ1-1	few	TRBV30	TGTGCCTGGAGTGTTCTGGGGGCTCTAAACACTGAAGCTTTCTTT	CAWSVLGALNTEAFF
-	TRBJ1-3	few	TRBV4-2	TGTGCCAGCAGCCAAGATCCCGGCGGGGGGTCGGGAAACACCATATATTTT	CASSQDPGGGSGNTIYF
-	TRBJ2-5	-	TRBV10-3	TGTGCCATCAGTGAGTCGAGGGGGCAAGAGACCCAGTACTTC	CAISESRGQETQYF
-	TRBJ2-3	-	TRBV29-1	TGCAGCGCCGAGGCGGGGACAGATACGCAGTATTTT	CSAEAGTDTQYF
TRBD1	TRBJ2-5	-	TRBV11-1	TGTGCCAGCAGCCAACAGGGGTTGGAGACCCAGTACTTC	CASSQQGLETQYF
TRBD1	TRBJ1-2	-	TRBV5-4	TGTGCCAGCAGCCACGGGACAGGGGATGCCTATGGCTACACCTTC	CASSHGTGDAYGYTF
-	TRBJ2-2	few	TRBV18	TGTGCCAGCTCGCGAGACATGTCCGAAACCGGGGAGCTGTTTTTT	CASSRDMSETGELFF
TRBD2	TRBJ2-3	-	TRBV9	TGTGCCAGCAGCCCACGGACTAGCGGGAGCACAGATACGCAGTATTTT	CASSPRTSGSTDTQYF
-	TRBJ1-2	few	TRBV29-1	TGCAGCGTCGAGGGCCTACACTTCTATGGCTACACCTTC	CSVEGLHFYGYTF
-	TRBJ1-6	-	TRBV6-6	TGTGCCAGCAGCCCAGGACAGAATAATTCACCCCTCCACTTT	CASSPGQNNSPLHF
TRBD2	TRBJ2-7	-	TRBV28	TGTGCCAGCATTACCGGGGGGGGGCGGTACGAGCAGTACTTC	CASITGGGRYEQYF